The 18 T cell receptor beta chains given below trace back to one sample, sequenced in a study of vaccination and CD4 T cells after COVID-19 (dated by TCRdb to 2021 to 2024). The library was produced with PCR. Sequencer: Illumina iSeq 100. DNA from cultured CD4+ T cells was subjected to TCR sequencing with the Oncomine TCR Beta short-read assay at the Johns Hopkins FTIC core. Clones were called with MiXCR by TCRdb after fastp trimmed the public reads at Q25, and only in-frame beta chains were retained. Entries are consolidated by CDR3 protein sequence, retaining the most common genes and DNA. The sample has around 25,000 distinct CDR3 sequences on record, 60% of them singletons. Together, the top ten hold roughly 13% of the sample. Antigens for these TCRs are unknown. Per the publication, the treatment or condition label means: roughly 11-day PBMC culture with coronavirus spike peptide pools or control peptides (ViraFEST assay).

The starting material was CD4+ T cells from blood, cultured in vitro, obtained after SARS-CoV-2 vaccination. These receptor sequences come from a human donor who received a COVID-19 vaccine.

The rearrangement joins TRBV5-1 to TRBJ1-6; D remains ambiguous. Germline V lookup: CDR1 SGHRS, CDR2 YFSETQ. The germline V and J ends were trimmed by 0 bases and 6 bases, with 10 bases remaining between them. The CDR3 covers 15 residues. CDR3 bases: TGCGCCAGCAGCTTGGATTGGGTGCCTAATTCACCCCTCCACTTT. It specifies CASSLDWVPNSPLHF. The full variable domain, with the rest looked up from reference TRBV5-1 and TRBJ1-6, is KAGVTQTPRYLIKTRGQQVTLSCSPISGHRSVSWYQQTPGQGLQFLFEYFSETQRNKGNFPGRFSGRQFSNSRSEMNVSTLELGDSALYLCASSLDWVPNSPLHFGNGTRLTVT.

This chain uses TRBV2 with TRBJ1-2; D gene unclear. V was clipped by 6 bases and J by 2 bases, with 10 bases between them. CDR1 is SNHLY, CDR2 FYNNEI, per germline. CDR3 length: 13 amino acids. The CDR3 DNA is TGTGCCAGCAGACGGACGGGAAACTATGGCTACACCTTC. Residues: CASRRTGNYGYTF.

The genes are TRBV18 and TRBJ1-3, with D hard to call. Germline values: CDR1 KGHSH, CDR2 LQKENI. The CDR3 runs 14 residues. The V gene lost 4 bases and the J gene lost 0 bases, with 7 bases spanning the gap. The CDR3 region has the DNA TGTGCCAGCTCACAGGGCGTCTCTGGAAACACCATATATTTT. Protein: CASSQGVSGNTIYF.

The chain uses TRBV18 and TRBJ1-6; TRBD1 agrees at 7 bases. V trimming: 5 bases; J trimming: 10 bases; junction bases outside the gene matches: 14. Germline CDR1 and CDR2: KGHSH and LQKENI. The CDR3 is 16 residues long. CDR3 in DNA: TGTGCCAGCTCAACAGAGAGTGTACAGGGGTCATCACCCCTCCACTTT. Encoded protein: CASSTESVQGSSPLHF.

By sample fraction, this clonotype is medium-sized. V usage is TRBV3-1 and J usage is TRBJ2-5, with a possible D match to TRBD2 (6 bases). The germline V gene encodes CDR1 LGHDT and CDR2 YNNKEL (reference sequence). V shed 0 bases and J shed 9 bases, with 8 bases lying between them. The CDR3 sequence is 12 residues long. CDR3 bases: TGTGCCAGCAGCCAAGAATCGGGGGCCCAGTACTTC. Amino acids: CASSQESGAQYF.

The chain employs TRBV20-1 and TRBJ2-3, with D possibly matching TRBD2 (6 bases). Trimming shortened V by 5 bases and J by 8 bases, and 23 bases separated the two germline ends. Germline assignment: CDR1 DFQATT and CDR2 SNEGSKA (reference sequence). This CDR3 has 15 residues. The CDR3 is CSAARDTRGGGTQYF. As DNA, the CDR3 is TGCAGTGCTGCACGAGATACCCGGGGAGGAGGTACGCAGTATTTT.

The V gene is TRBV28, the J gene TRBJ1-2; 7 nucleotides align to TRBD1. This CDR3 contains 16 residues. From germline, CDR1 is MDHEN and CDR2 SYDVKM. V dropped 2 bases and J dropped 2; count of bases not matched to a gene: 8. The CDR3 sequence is CASSLLGTALNYGYTF. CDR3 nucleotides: TGTGCCAGCAGTTTACTCGGGACAGCGCTCAACTATGGCTACACCTTC.

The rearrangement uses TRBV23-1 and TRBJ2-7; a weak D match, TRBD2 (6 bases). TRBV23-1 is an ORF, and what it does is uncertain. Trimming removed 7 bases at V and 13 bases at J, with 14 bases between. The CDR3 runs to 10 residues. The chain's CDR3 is CASKWAAGYF. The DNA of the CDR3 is TGCGCCAGCAAATGGGCAGCGGGTTACTTC.

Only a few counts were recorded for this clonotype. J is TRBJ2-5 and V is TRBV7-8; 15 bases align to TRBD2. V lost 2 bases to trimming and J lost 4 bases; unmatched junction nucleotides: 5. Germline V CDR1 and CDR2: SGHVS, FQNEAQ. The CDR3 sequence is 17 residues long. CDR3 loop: CASSLWTSGGATETQYF. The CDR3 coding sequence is TGTGCCAGCAGCTTATGGACTAGCGGGGGGGCCACAGAGACCCAGTACTTC.

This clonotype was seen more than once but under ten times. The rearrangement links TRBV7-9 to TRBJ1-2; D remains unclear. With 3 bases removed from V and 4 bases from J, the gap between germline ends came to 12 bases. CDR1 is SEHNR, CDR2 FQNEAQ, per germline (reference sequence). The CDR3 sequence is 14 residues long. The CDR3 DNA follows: TGTGCCAGCAGCTTCACTGGACGGCCCTATGGCTACACCTTC. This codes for CASSFTGRPYGYTF.

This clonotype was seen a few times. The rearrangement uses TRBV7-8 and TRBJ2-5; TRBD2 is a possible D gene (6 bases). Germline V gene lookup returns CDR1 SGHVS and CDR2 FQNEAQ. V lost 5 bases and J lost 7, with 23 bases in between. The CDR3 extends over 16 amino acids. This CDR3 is CASSANGGTSEGTQYF. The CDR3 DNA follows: TGTGCCAGCAGCGCGAACGGAGGGACTTCGGAAGGGACCCAGTACTTC. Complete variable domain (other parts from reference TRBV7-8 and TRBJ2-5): GAGVSQSPRYKVAKRGQDVALRCDPISGHVSLFWYQQALGQGPEFLTYFQNEAQLDKSGLPSDRFFAERPEGSVSTLKIQRTQQEDSAVYLCASSANGGTSEGTQYFGPGTRLLVL.

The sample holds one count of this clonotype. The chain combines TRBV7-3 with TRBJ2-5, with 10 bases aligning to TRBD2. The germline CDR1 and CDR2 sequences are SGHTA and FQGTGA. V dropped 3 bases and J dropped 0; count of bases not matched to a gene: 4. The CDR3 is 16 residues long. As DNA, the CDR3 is TGTGCCAGCAGCTTTACTAGCGGGACGTACCAAGAGACCCAGTACTTC. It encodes CASSFTSGTYQETQYF.

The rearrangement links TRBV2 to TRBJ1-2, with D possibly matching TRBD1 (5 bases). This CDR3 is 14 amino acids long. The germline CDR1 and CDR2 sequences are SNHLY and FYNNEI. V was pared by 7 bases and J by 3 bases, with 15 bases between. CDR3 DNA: TGTGCCAGCAACGAAGGGGAGGACGACTATGGCTACACCTTC. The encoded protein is CASNEGEDDYGYTF.

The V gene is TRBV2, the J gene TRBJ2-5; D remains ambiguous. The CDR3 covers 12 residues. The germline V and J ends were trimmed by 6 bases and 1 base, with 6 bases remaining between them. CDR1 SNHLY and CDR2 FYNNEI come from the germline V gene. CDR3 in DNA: TGTGCCAGCAGCCCGCTCCAAGAGACCCAGTACTTC. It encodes CASSPLQETQYF.

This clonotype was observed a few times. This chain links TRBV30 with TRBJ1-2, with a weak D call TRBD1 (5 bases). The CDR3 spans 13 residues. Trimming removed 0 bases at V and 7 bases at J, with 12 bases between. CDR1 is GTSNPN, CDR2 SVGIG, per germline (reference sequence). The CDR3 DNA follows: TGTGCCTGGAGTGTTGAAGGGGCCGGTGGCTACACCTTC. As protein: CAWSVEGAGGYTF.

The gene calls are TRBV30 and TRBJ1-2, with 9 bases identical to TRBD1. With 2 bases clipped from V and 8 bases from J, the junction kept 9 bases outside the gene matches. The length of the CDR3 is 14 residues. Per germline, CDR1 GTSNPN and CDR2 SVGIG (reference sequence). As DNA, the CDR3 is TGTGCCTGGAGTCGGGACAGGGATGGAGCGGGCTACACCTTC. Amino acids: CAWSRDRDGAGYTF.

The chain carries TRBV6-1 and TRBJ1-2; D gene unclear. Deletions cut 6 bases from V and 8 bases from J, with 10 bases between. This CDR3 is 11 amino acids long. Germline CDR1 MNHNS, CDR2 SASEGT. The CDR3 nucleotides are TGTGCCAGCAGATCCTCCGGAGGCTACACCTTC. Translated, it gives CASRSSGGYTF.

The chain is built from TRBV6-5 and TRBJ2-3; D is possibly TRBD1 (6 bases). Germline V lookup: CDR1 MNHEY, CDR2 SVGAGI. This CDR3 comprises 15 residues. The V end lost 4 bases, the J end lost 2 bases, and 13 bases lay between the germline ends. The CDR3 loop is CASSWRQGFTDTQYF. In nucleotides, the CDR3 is TGTGCCAGCAGTTGGAGGCAGGGGTTCACAGATACGCAGTATTTT.